This TCR beta chain was profiled in a study of human T cells and chemical hapten exposure. Study-level information: Patients, largely female, had alopecia areata, totalis or universalis.

V lost 4 bases, J lost 10 bases, and 8 bases lay in between. Germline V gene lookup returns CDR1 LGHDT and CDR2 YNNKEL (reference sequence). This CDR3 contains 11 residues. Using its own MiXCR run on the RACE reads, TCRdb lists one record per CDR3 protein. The sample has approximately 88,000 distinct CDR3 sequences, approximately 13% seen once; the top ten hold around 5.8%. Time point given: patch test 3, about 24 weeks after DPC sensitization. Treatment described: therapeutic diphenylcyclopropenone sensitization with weekly scalp DPC. The sequences come from whole blood, collected in connection with sensitization to the hapten diphenylcyclopropenone (DPC). The V and J genes are TRBV3-1 and TRBJ2-1; no clear D. The source is a woman aged 45-65 years with alopecia areata. Some clones in this sample may be carry-over from other donors' samples. CDR3 DNA sequence: TGTGCCAGCAGCCGCGTCGGGGAGCAGTTCTTC. It encodes CASSRVGEQFF.